These 5 T cell receptor beta chains came from one sample sequenced in a study of shared clonotypes between healthy human individuals. Here immunoSEQ multiplex PCR was the method, and the copy in TCRdb shows in-frame clones only, minus some. The sample lists hundreds of thousands of clones, approximately 79% seen once, with over 1.5% in the top ten. Sequences were obtained from memory CD4+ T cells sorted from blood. Subset given: CD45RA-negative fraction. The receptors originated from a woman aged 30 to 39 in good health.

There are many counts of this clone. This rearrangement joins TRBV2 to TRBJ2-5; D is ambiguous. The CDR3 has 12 residues. Per germline, CDR1 SNHLY and CDR2 FYNNEI. Trimming cost V 8 bases and J 1 base, with 8 bases left between them. DNA of the CDR3: TGTGCCAGCGGTAGCTTCCAAGAGACCCAGTACTTC. This translates into CASGSFQETQYF.

The CDR3: CATSRDPGWTSGRRNEQFF. The CDR3 coding sequence is TGTGCCACCAGCAGAGATCCCGGGTGGACTAGCGGGAGGCGGAATGAGCAGTTCTTC. V and J are TRBV15 and TRBJ2-1; TRBD2 aligns across 14 bases. Germline V lookup: CDR1 LNHNV, CDR2 YYDKDF (reference sequence). This CDR3 comprises 19 residues. Unmatched junction bases numbered 11, after V lost 0 bases and J lost 7 bases. Full variable domain (rest looked up from reference TRBV15 and TRBJ2-1): DAMVIQNPRYQVTQFGKPVTLSCSQTLNHNVMYWYQQKSSQAPKLLFHYYDKDFNNEADTPDNFQSRRPNTSFCFLDIRSPGLGDTAMYLCATSRDPGWTSGRRNEQFFGPGTRLTVL.

This sequence joins TRBV6-6 and TRBJ1-3, with TRBD1 matching over 7 bases. The CDR3 is 14 amino acids. The germline gives CDR1 MNHNY, CDR2 SVGAGI (reference sequence). V was pared by 2 bases and J by 7 bases, with 5 bases of the junction left unmatched. This CDR3 is CASSYEGARNTIYF. Here the CDR3 DNA reads TGTGCCAGCAGTTACGAGGGGGCCCGGAACACCATATATTTT.

The chain recombines TRBV4-1 with TRBJ2-5, with no clear D. Deletions cut 4 bases from V and 1 base from J, with 7 bases between. Germline V gives CDR1 MGHRA, CDR2 YSYEKL. CDR3 length: 13 amino acids. In nucleotides, the CDR3 is TGCGCCAGCAGCCTCGGTGGCCAAGAGACCCAGTACTTC. This translates into CASSLGGQETQYF.

This clone was seen a handful of times. J is TRBJ1-2 and V is TRBV2; D is uncertain. Germline V lookup: CDR1 SNHLY, CDR2 FYNNEI. The V end lost 8 bases, the J end lost 7 bases, and 17 bases lay between the germline ends. The length of the CDR3 is 13 residues. The CDR3 loop reads CASLVDVTSGYTF. The CDR3 region has the DNA TGTGCCAGCTTAGTGGATGTCACCAGTGGCTACACCTTC.